Below, 2 T cell receptor beta chains from the same sample are listed, as sequenced in a study of T cells in women clearing cervical HPV infection. The method was immunoSEQ multiplex PCR; TCRdb's version includes in-frame clones alone and lacks a portion of them. Recorded for this sample: tens of thousands of clones. The sample was blood buffy coat. These receptor sequences come from a woman between 18 and 70 years old with a cervical HPV16 infection that either progressed to CIN3+ or cleared (not recorded which).

To note about this clone: Coverage ceases 3 residues before the CDR3 finishes, and the germline J gene fills in the end. V is TRBV2 and J is TRBJ2-7; tentatively, D is TRBD2 (6 bases). The germline CDR1 and CDR2 sequences are SNHLY and FYNNEI. This CDR3 spans 13 amino acids. V was clipped by 8 bases and J by 2 bases, with 13 bases between them. CDR3 bases read: TGTGCCAGCCTAGGTAGCGGAACCTACGAG. Its translation: CASLGSGTYE. The CDR3 in its entirety is CASLGSGTYEQYF.

As concerns this clone: Read sequence stops 3 residues before the CDR3 end, and the germline J gene provides the missing end. This chain connects TRBV7-8 to TRBJ2-3; perhaps TRBD1 as D (5 bases). The V and J ends lost 5 bases and 2 bases respectively, with 8 bases between them. Germline V gene sequence: CDR1 SGHVS, CDR2 FQNEAQ. This CDR3 contains 13 residues. This CDR3 reads CASSRGHTDTQYF. The CDR3 DNA, read in part, is TGTGCCAGCAGCAGGGGCCACACAGATACG.